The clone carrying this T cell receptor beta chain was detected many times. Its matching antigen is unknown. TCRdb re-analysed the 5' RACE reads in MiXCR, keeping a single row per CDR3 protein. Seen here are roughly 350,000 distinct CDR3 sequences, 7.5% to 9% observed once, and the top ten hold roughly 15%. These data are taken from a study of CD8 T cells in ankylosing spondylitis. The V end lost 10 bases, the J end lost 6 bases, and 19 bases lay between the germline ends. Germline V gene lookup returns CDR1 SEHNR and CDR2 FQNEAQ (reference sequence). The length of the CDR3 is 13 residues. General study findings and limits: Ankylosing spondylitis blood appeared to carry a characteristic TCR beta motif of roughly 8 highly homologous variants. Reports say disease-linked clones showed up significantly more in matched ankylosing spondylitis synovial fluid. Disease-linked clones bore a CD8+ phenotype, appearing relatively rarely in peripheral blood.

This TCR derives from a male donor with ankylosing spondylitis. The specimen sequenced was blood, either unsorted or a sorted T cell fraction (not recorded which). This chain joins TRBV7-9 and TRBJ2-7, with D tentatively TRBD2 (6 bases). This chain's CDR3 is CATSAGPQSEQYF. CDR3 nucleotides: TGTGCCACAAGCGCGGGACCCCAGAGCGAGCAGTACTTC.